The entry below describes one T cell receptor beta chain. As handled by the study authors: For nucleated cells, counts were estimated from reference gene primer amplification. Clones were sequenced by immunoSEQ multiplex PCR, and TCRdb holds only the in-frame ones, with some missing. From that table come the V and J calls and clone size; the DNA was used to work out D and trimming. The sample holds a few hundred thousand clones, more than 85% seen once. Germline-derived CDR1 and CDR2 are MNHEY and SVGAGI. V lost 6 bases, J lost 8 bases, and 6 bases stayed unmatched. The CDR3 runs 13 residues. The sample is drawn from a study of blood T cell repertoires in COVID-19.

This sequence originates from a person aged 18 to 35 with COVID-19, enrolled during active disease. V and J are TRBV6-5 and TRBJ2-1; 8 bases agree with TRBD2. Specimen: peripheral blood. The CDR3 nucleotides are TGTGCCAGCAGCGGTAGCGGGGTCGATGAGCAGTTCTTC. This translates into CASSGSGVDEQFF.